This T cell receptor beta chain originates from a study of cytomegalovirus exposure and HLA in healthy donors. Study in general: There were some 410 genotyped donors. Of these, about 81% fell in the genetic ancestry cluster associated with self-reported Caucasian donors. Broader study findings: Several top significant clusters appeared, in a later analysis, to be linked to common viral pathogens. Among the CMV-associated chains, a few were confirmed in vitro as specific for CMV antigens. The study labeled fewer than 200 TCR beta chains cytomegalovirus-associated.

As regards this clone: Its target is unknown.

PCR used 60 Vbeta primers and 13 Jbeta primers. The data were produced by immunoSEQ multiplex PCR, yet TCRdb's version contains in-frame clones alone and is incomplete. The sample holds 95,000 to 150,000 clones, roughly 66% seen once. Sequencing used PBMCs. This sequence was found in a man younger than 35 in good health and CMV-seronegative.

Written as DNA, the CDR3 is TGTGCCAGCCATGAAGCGGGGCGCAACACCGGGGAGCTGTTTTTT. Its protein is CASHEAGRNTGELFF. The chain recombines TRBV19 with TRBJ2-2, with 7 bases fitting TRBD2. V was clipped by 9 bases and J by 2 bases; unmatched bases: 9. The CDR3 is 15 residues long. CDR1 is LNHDA and CDR2 is SQIVND in the germline V gene (reference sequence).